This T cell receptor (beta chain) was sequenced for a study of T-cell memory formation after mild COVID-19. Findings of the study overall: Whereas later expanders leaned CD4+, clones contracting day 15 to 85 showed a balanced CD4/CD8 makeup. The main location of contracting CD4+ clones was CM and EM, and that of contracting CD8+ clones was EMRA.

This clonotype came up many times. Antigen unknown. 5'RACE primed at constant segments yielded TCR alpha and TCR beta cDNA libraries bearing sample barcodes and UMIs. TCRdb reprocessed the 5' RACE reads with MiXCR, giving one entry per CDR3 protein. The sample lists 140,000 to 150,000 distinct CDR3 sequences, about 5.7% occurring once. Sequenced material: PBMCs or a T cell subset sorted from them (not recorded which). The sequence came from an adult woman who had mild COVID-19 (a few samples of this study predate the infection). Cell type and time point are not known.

CDR3 protein: CASSSGTSGFYEQYF. In nucleotides, the CDR3 is TGTGCCAGCAGCTCCGGGACTAGCGGGTTCTACGAGCAGTACTTC. The J gene is TRBJ2-7, the V gene TRBV11-2, with TRBD2 identical over 12 bases. V gave up 4 bases and J gave up 3 bases; unmatched junction bases: 4. CDR1 and CDR2 from the germline V gene are SGHAT and FQNNGV. This CDR3 has 15 residues. The entire variable domain, with the rest obtained from reference TRBV11-2 and TRBJ2-7, is as follows: EAGVAQSPRYKIIEKRQSVAFWCNPISGHATLYWYQQILGQGPKLLIQFQNNGVVDDSQLPKDRFSAERLKGVDSTLKIQPAKLEDSAVYLCASSSGTSGFYEQYFGPGTRLTVT.